The sequence of this T cell receptor (beta chain) was determined in a study of T cell responses to AZD1222 COVID-19 vaccine. Study-wide results and caveats: Most donors were white British and more were female, and clonal diversity was possibly underestimated. The study found vaccine-associated CD4 TCRs spanning spike, dominant at 160-218 and 743-854. Baseline seropositives among AZD1222 recipients totaled only five to seven.

In regard to this clone: Its antigen remains unknown.

This table comes from immunoSEQ multiplex PCR, and its TCRdb copy is limited to in-frame clones, with some not included. Found here are about 180,000 clones, about 91% of them singletons; the top ten hold approximately 0.49%. CDR3 length: 15 residues. From germline, CDR1 is LGHNA and CDR2 YNFKEQ. Trimming at V came to 1 base and at J to 4 bases, leaving 3 bases not matched to a gene. The chain couples TRBV4-2 to TRBJ1-1; 10 bases line up with TRBD1. This TCR was recovered from an adult in good health. The specimen was peripheral blood, collected on day 0 of AZD1222 vaccination. CDR3 amino acids: CASSQGTGGSTEAFF. The CDR3 DNA is TGTGCCAGCAGCCAAGGGACAGGGGGTAGCACTGAAGCTTTCTTT.